This T cell receptor (beta chain) was recovered during a study of cytomegalovirus exposure and HLA in healthy donors (dated by TCRdb to the late 2010s). Broadly, across the study: An earlier analysis of some 600 of the donors reported 276 Gb of sequence data and about 120 million unique TCR beta sequences obtained from around 170 million T cells. Around 320 gigabases of sequencing data and tens of millions of unique TCR sequences were included in an early release covering roughly 600 HLA-typed donors. Of the approximately 400 genotyped donors, approximately 81% were placed in the genetic ancestry cluster associated with self-reported Caucasian donors. The study aimed to test whether cataloging public T cell receptors could reveal signatures of past pathogen exposure. The study profiled the T cell repertoires of 666 subjects by immunosequencing and related them to cytomegalovirus serostatus. Besides the first cohort of 666 subjects, a separate validation cohort made up of 90 to 150 different subjects was used. The study combined high-throughput TCR immunosequencing, statistical association of individual TCRs with disease status, and machine learning to predict cytomegalovirus infection status. In a later analysis, previously published TCR beta repertoires from fewer than 750 donors were re-analyzed and high-resolution HLA genotyping was added so that TCR occurrence patterns could be studied. In the later analysis, no new phenotypic data were used to find candidate immune exposures; instead, reliance was placed on TCR beta sequences and their occurrence across donors. An earlier analysis of 587 of the donors applied high-throughput TCR beta sequencing to assess whether each TCR beta V gene segment acted as functional or pseudogenic. Alongside the repertoire data, information on donor age, sex, ethnicity and CMV serostatus was compiled. In a later genetic analysis, genome-wide SNP genotypes for about three fifths of the roughly 670 donors were used, and that subset was treated as a discovery cohort. Every discovery cohort repertoire had been produced on one sequencing platform. Both class I and class II loci were covered by HLA typing, at four-digit resolution. The number of donors typed differed by locus, with 629-630 for A, B, C, DRB1 and DQB1, roughly 520 for DQA1, nearly 610 for DPA1, and 450 to 480 for DPB1. Four to six DR-DQ haplotypes were handled as single units for association and clustering, since linkage in the cohort was strong. Across 398 genotyped donors of the cohort, an average of approximately 240,000 unique TCR beta nucleotide sequences per donor were sequenced, and around 20% of those sequences were non-productive. Overall study outcomes, separate from this receptor: Because the 87-base-pair reads could not distinguish some IMGT-functional V segments, including TRBV6-2 and TRBV6-3, those segments were excluded. In a later analysis, several top co-occurrence clusters were reported to appear linked to parvovirus B19, influenza, CMV and Epstein-Barr virus. According to a later analysis, TCR association rates differed among HLA loci, with DRB1 alleles showing the most associated TCRs and HLA-C alleles showing the fewest. In a later genetic analysis, fewer N-insertions in productive TCRs were reported among donors in an Asian-associated ancestry cluster than the approximately 670-donor mean. Correlated functional status among segregating V segments might reflect linkage disequilibrium, but an unknown experimental factor could not be ruled out. This cohort had only TCR beta chains sequenced, and the lack of alpha or paired-chain data limited which features could be detected. The authors suggested that the approach could potentially be generalized to other disease states and immunological phenotypes. Sequencing depth was assumed to be roughly uniform across donors in the presence/absence analyses, though that assumption may not hold. Because counts were too low, roughly 17 rarely observed V segments, including chromosome 9 orphons, were left out of the earlier analysis of about 500 of the donors. In a later analysis, HLA-associated TCR beta chains were found to be more clonally expanded and to have lower generation probabilities than equally common non-associated chains. A later genetic analysis associated a missense DCLRE1C variant with V-gene and J-gene trimming of TCR beta chains, and an independent cohort replicated the association. A cluster of highly shared sequence variants was judged likely to represent a technical artifact of the sequencing pipeline. A few of the identified cytomegalovirus-associated TCR beta chains were confirmed in vitro to be specific for cytomegalovirus antigens. At a false discovery rate of 0.05, a later analysis linked under 20,000 TCR beta sequences to specific HLA alleles. A further reported finding was that TCR beta sequences accurately predicted the HLA-A and HLA-B alleles for most subjects in the first cohort. Broadly in line with IMGT annotations, most TCR beta V segments showed up in productive rearrangements about 90% or about 30% of the time in an earlier analysis of about 500 of the donors. Assigning TCR associations to individual alleles was difficult when HLA alleles, especially DR and DQ, strongly co-occurred. The study gave a list of over 150 TCR beta chains associated with cytomegalovirus. CMV serostatus was the only immune exposure information available for the cohort. Across donors, most TCR sequences were observed very rarely, whereas some public TCRs were present in many individuals. In a later analysis, most CMV-associated TCR beta chains were found to appear HLA-restricted, with HLA associations seemingly driven largely by CMV exposure. Because HLA typing was unavailable for some donors at each locus, only the typed subset was used in association tests. In both the original and validation cohorts, the classifier was reported to diagnose cytomegalovirus status with high specificity and sensitivity.

Libraries were made using the immunoSEQ multiplex PCR assay. The multiplex PCR relied on a mix of 60 forward primers for TCR Vbeta segments and 13 reverse primers for TCR Jbeta segments. The CDR3 region of rearranged TCR beta genes was amplified from genomic DNA by a multiplex PCR assay. The amplified TCR beta libraries were sequenced on the Illumina HiSeq System as 87-base-pair reads. In the source study's methods: Across the 700 or so repertoires, a later analysis counted 80 million or so unique TCR beta chains, 9.5 million to 12 million of which were shared by at least two donors. Raw reads were error-corrected and collapsed into unique sequences by a nearest-neighbor algorithm in which closely related sequences were merged to remove PCR and sequencing errors. V, D and J gene segments were assigned by aligning CDR3 sequences to IMGT reference sequences. For a sequence to be retained, a match of at least six nucleotides was required to both a V gene segment and a J gene segment. Rearrangements were classified as productive when the CDR3 lacked stop codons and remained in frame with V and J, and all other rearrangements were classified as non-productive. Following IMGT convention, CDR3 was defined as the stretch from the second conserved V-encoded cysteine up to the conserved J-encoded phenylalanine. The earlier analysis of about 570 of the donors excluded any sequence lacking an unambiguous match to a single V gene segment. An earlier analysis of a few hundred of the donors called V segments functional above 56.7% productive rearrangements and segregating when the between-donor standard deviation exceeded 5%. A statistical classification framework was developed to diagnose cytomegalovirus status using the catalog of TCR beta chain sequences. V and J gene assignment, in a later analysis, came from comparing TCR nucleotide sequences with IMGT/GENE-DB human TR gene sequences. In a later analysis, CDR3 sequences and most-parsimonious VDJ recombination scenarios were assigned using the TCRdist pipeline. A later analysis defined each TCR beta chain by its CDR3 amino acid sequence plus V-gene family, and excluded reads lacking a unique V-gene family. To address suspected cross-contamination and a sequencing artifact, a later analysis removed over 500 highly shared, low-generation-probability nucleotide sequences. A later analysis calculated a clonal expansion index for each public chain from normalized within-repertoire ranks of inferred template counts. In a later analysis, generation probabilities were computed with a VDJ recombination model fitted to out-of-frame rearrangements, and the resulting probabilities were checked against IGoR. A later analysis scored TCR-TCR, TCR-HLA and TCR-CMV co-occurrence with hypergeometric tests, applying a repertoire-size bias correction to TCR pairs. To estimate false discovery rates, a later analysis permuted the HLA or CMV assignments 20 times. A later analysis grouped co-occurring TCRs with DBSCAN, adding TCRdist sequence similarity when clustering within HLA-allele-positive subsets. Repertoires with fewer than 30,000 or more than 120,000 public chains, plus five repertoires with anomalous nucleotide sharing, were excluded from co-occurrence clustering. As stored in TCRdb, this immuneACCESS dataset retains in-frame rearrangements with V and J assigned. A fraction of the clones does not appear; measured against another copy, unresolved V genes explain less than half of the discrepancy, and the remainder lacks a known reason. Clone size and the V and J calls come from that table; the DNA yielded D and trimming. In this sample the table shows about 190,000 clones, more than 65% of which occur a single time. The ten largest clones represent 3% to 4% of the sample.

CDR1 and CDR2 are drawn from the germline V gene: MRHNA, SNTAGT. The CDR3 spans 14 residues, from the cysteine through the phenylalanine. Left in the record is the CDR3 DNA by itself, 42 bases read in frame from the first base. For this chain, trimming is 2 bases at the V end and 3 bases at the J end, and the number of junction bases without a gene match is 2. Turning to this clone: The target of this receptor is not known. No much larger clone exists at a distance of one base, and base qualities are not known.

The cohort was made up of approximately 670 healthy bone marrow donors. Cohort members were all nominally healthy when sampled, although unrecorded immune exposures were likely present. The donor tested CMV seropositive, placing the donor among the 250 to 350 seropositive members of the cohort. Every donor gave a peripheral blood sample, and the peripheral blood mononuclear cells from that sample were used for TCR beta sequencing. Genomic DNA was extracted from the blood cell samples with the Qiagen DNeasy Blood Extraction Kit. This sequence originates from a woman in her twenties or thirties in good health and CMV-seropositive. The chain joins TRBV6-4 to TRBJ2-7; 9 bases in the junction line up with TRBD1. The material sequenced was PBMCs. CDR3 sequence: CASSDGDRVYEQYF. The nucleotide sequence reads as follows: TGTGCCAGCAGTGACGGGGACAGGGTCTACGAGCAGTACTTC.